This T cell receptor (beta chain) was sequenced during a study of regulatory T cells in long-lasting Graves disease. Whole-study results and caveats: Under persistent disease, TRBV28, TRBJ1-2 and TRBJ2-5 were used preferentially.

Noted time point: newly diagnosed GD, antithyroid drugs for less than 3 months. Generation of the TCR library employed RNA extracted from PBMCs. One endocrinology department in Xi'an, China, was where patients came from. V was clipped by 3 bases and J by 5 bases; unmatched bases: 11. Germline V gives CDR1 SGHAT, CDR2 FQNNGV. This CDR3 has 16 residues. This clonotype was detected ten times or more. The antigen is undetermined. CDR3-region Arm-PCR and iRepertoire HTBI primers produced the TCR beta libraries. A single record per CDR3 protein comes from TCRdb applying MiXCR to the multiplex PCR reads. The table has 560,000 or so distinct CDR3 sequences, about 15% seen once. The same data also contributed to another study, on T cells in Graves' hyperthyroidism and ophthalmopathy. From that report: Most expanded thyroid clonotypes above 0.001 recurred in blood.

Sequenced material: peripheral blood mononuclear cells (PBMCs), taken at new diagnosis, from a patient treated with antithyroid drugs. The receptor's source is a man aged 18-30 years with Graves disease. The rearrangement uses TRBV11-2 and TRBJ2-5, with 8 bases matching TRBD2. The CDR3 bases are TGTGCCAGCAGCTTTGAGCGGATTAGCGGGATTGAGACCCAGTACTTC. Its translation: CASSFERISGIETQYF.